A single sample gave rise to the 3 T cell receptor beta chains below, sequenced in a study of cytomegalovirus exposure and HLA in healthy donors. Vbeta (60) and Jbeta (13) primers were used in the PCR. Sequencing was performed with immunoSEQ multiplex PCR; in TCRdb, only in-frame clones are kept and a portion is missing. The table includes tens of thousands of clones, roughly 85% detected once. The specimen was PBMCs. These receptors were obtained from a female donor in good health and CMV-seronegative.

This chain links TRBV7-6 with TRBJ2-7; 12 bases are a match to TRBD2. CDR1 and CDR2 from the germline V gene are SGHVS and FNYEAQ. This CDR3 comprises 19 residues. V lost 1 base to trimming and J lost 0 bases; unmatched junction nucleotides: 10. The CDR3, as DNA: TGTGCCAGCAGCTTAGAAGCGGGACTAGCGGGTTTTAGCTCCTACGAGCAGTACTTC. Translated: CASSLEAGLAGFSSYEQYF.

V gene TRBV5-5 combines with J gene TRBJ2-2; possibly TRBD2 for D (7 bases). V lost 3 bases to trimming and J lost 1 base, with 16 bases between them. This CDR3 has 17 amino acids. Per the germline V gene, CDR1 is SGHKS and CDR2 is YYEKEE (reference sequence). The CDR3 region has the DNA TGTGCCAGCAGCTCCCCGGGGGGCGGGGTGAACACCGGGGAGCTGTTTTTT. Protein: CASSSPGGGVNTGELFF.

The gene calls are TRBV2 and TRBJ1-1; D gene uncertain. Per the germline V gene, CDR1 is SNHLY and CDR2 is FYNNEI. The CDR3 spans 15 residues. Trimming cost V 8 bases and J 1 base, with 17 bases left between them. The CDR3, as DNA: TGTGCCAGCTTTCACGAACGACTGTCGAACACTGAAGCTTTCTTT. Translation gives CASFHERLSNTEAFF.